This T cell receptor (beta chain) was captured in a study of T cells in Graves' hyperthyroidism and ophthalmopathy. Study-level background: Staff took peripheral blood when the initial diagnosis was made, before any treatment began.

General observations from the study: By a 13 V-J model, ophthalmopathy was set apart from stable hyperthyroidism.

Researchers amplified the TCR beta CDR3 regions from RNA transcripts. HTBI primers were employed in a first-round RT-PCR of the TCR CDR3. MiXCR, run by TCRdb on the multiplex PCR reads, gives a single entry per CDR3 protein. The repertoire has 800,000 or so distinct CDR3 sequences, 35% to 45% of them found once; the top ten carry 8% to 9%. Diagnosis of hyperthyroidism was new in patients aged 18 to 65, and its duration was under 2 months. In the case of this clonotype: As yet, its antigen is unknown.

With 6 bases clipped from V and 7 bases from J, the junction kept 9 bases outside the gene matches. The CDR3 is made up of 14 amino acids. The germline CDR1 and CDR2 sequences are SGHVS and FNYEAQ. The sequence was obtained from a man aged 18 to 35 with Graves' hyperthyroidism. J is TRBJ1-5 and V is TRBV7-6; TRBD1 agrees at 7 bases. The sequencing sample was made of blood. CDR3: CASSYSAGGQPQHF. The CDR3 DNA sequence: TGTGCCAGCAGTTACTCGGCAGGGGGACAGCCCCAGCATTTT.